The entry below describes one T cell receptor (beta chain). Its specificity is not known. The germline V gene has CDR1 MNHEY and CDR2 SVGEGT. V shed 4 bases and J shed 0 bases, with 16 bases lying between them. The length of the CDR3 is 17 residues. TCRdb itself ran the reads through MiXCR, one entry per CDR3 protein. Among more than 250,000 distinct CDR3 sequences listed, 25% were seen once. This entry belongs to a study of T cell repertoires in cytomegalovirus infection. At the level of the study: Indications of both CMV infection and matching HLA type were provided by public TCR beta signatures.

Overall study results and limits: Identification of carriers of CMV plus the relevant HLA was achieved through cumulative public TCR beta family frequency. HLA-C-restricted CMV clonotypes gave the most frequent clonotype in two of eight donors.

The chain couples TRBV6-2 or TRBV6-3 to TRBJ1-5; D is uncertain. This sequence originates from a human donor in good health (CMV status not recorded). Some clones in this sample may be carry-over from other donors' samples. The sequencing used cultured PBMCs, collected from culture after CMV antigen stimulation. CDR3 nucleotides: TGTGCCAGCAGTTTCGAGAGGCTGATGGATAGCAATCAGCCCCAGCATTTT. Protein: CASSFERLMDSNQPQHF.